A selection of T cell receptor beta chains follows, all from one sample in a study of CD8+CD57+ T cells in acquired aplastic anemia. TCRdb re-called the reads with MiXCR, one entry per CDR3 protein. Altogether 200,000 or so distinct CDR3 sequences are present, over 60% being singletons, with the ten largest covering 46%. The sample taken for sequencing was sorted CD4+, CD8+, or CD8+CD57+ T cells (not recorded which) from PBMCs. The receptors originated from a human donor with severe aplastic anemia or a healthy control (not recorded which). Each CDR3 is given with its conserved first and last residue. Each record gives: clone size, J gene, V gene, D gene, CDR3 protein, CDR3 DNA. The D gene is left open where the match is weak. Part of the rows lack a size; the others show once, few, many or a class for expanded clones.

size: NA; J: TRBJ2-5; V: TRBV20-1; D: NA; CDR3: CSAREPRSQETRYF; DNA: TGCAGTGCTAGAGAGCCTAGATCCCAAGAGACCCGGTACTTC
size: NA; J: TRBJ1-6; V: TRBV12-3/TRBV12-4; D: NA; CDR3: CASSLVAEAPLHF; DNA: TGTGCCAGCAGTTTAGTAGCCGAGGCACCCCTCCACTTT
size: NA; J: TRBJ1-6; V: TRBV12-3/TRBV12-4; D: TRBD1; CDR3: CASSAGTGGSPLHF; DNA: TGTGCCAGCAGCGCAGGGACAGGGGGTTCACCCCTCCACTTT
size: NA; J: TRBJ2-7; V: TRBV2; D: TRBD1; CDR3: CASRPGTGAHEQYF; DNA: TGTGCCAGCCGTCCCGGGACAGGGGCGCACGAGCAGTACTTC
size: NA; J: TRBJ2-7; V: TRBV7-3; D: NA; CDR3: CASSQAGGEQYF; DNA: TGTGCCAGCAGCCAAGCTGGGGGCGAGCAGTACTTC
size: few; J: TRBJ2-7; V: TRBV18; D: TRBD1; CDR3: CASSPPGTGGDEQYF; DNA: TGTGCCAGCTCACCACCAGGGACAGGGGGCGACGAGCAGTACTTC
size: NA; J: TRBJ2-7; V: TRBV2; D: TRBD2; CDR3: CASSTSGSSYEQYF; DNA: TGTGCCAGCAGTACTAGCGGGTCCTCCTACGAGCAGTACTTC
size: NA; J: TRBJ1-1; V: TRBV6-5; D: NA; CDR3: CASSPPTNTEAFF; DNA: TGTGCCAGCAGTCCCCCCACGAACACTGAAGCTTTCTTT
size: NA; J: TRBJ2-7; V: TRBV19; D: NA; CDR3: CASTDGDGSYEQYF; DNA: TGTGCCAGTACCGATGGGGACGGATCCTACGAGCAGTACTTC
size: NA; J: TRBJ2-1; V: TRBV12-5; D: NA; CDR3: CASGLRTEDEQFF; DNA: TGTGCTAGTGGTTTGAGGACAGAGGATGAGCAGTTCTTC
size: NA; J: TRBJ2-3; V: TRBV24-1; D: NA; CDR3: CATGGDVSTDTQYF; DNA: TGTGCCACCGGGGGTGACGTTTCCACAGATACGCAGTATTTT
size: few; J: TRBJ2-3; V: TRBV27; D: NA; CDR3: CASSLEGGADTQYF; DNA: TGTGCCAGCAGTTTAGAAGGGGGGGCAGATACGCAGTATTTT
size: NA; J: TRBJ1-2; V: TRBV19; D: NA; CDR3: CASSIESTGSIGGYTF; DNA: TGTGCCAGTAGTATAGAATCCACAGGTTCTATTGGTGGCTACACCTTC